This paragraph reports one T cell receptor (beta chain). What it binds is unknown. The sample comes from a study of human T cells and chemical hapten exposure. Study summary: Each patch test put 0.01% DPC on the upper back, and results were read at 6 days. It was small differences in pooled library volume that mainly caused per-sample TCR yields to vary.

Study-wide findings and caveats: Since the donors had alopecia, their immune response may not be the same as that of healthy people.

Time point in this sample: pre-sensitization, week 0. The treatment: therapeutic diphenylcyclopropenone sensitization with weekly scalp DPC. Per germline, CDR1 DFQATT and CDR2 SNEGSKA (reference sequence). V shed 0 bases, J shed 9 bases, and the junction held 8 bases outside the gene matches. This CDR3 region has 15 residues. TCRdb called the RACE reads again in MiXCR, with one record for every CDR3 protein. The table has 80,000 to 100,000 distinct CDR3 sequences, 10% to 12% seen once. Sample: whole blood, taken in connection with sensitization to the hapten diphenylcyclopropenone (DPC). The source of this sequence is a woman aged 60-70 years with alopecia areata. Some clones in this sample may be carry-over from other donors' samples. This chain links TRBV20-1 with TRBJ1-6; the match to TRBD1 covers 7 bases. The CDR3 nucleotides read TGCAGTGCTAGAGATCACCGACAGGGTTTTTCACCCCTCCACTTT. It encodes CSARDHRQGFSPLHF.